The 19 T cell receptor beta chains given below trace back to one sample, sequenced in a study of T cells in Graves' hyperthyroidism and ophthalmopathy. From RNA transcripts, TCR beta CDR3 regions were amplified. The study used the HTBI primer set for a first-round RT-PCR of the TCR CDR3. TCRdb re-called the multiplex PCR reads through MiXCR, storing one row per CDR3 protein. The sample contains fewer than 500,000 distinct CDR3 sequences, around 13% of which appear only once. The sequencing input was blood. The receptor source for this set is a woman aged 30 to 39 with Graves' ophthalmopathy.

At least ten counts were recorded for this clonotype. V usage is TRBV7-9 and J usage is TRBJ1-1; D gene unclear. The CDR3 runs 13 residues. Trimming stripped 0 bases from V and 11 bases from J, with 13 bases between. Germline CDR1 and CDR2: SEHNR and FQNEAQ (reference sequence). In DNA form, the CDR3 reads TGTGCCAGCAGCTTAGCGCAGGAGGGCGTCGCTTTCTTT. Translated, it gives CASSLAQEGVAFF.

This clonotype was observed many times. The chain combines TRBV20-1 with TRBJ2-7, with 9 bases identical to TRBD2. V lost 0 bases to trimming and J lost 2 bases; unmatched junction nucleotides: 5. The CDR3 length is 15 residues. Per germline, CDR1 DFQATT and CDR2 SNEGSKA (reference sequence). Here the CDR3 DNA reads TGCAGTGCTAGAGACCTAGCGGGGACTACCTACGAGCAGTACTTC. Residues: CSARDLAGTTYEQYF.

Points on this clonotype: This sequence may be a read error, since a much larger clone differs from it by one base. The rearrangement uses TRBV6-1 and TRBJ2-1; 7 nucleotides agree with TRBD1. Germline loops: CDR1 MNHNS, CDR2 SASEGT. CDR3 length: 14 residues. The CDR3 loop reads CASSVEGGYNEQLF. The CDR3 nucleotides read TGTGCCAGCAGTGTCGAAGGGGGCTACAATGAGCAGCTCTTC.

In its sample, this clonotype was seen many times. The chain recombines TRBV3-1 with TRBJ2-3; 7 bases agree with TRBD2. This CDR3 has 16 residues. V dropped 4 bases and J dropped 4; count of bases not matched to a gene: 11. Germline assignment: CDR1 LGHDT and CDR2 YNNKEL (reference sequence). Written as DNA, the CDR3 is TGTGCCAGCAGCCCAGCATGGGGGGGGGGGGCAGATACGCAGTATTTT. Its translation is CASSPAWGGGADTQYF.

This rearrangement joins TRBV10-3 to TRBJ2-3; no clear D. V lost 5 bases, J lost 0 bases, and 12 bases lay in between. The V gene's germline CDR1 is ENHRY and CDR2 SYGVKD. The CDR3 runs 15 residues. The CDR3 DNA is TGTGCCATCAGTTCCGGGCCCACTAGCACAGATACGCAGTATTTT. It codes for CAISSGPTSTDTQYF.

This clonotype was detected a few times. The J gene is TRBJ2-1, the V gene TRBV7-9; D call uncertain. Germline lookup yields CDR1 SEHNR and CDR2 FQNEAQ (reference sequence). The CDR3 totals 20 residues. Deletions cut 5 bases from V and 5 bases from J, with 31 bases between. This CDR3 reads CASSLPSGMKATDHDNEQFF. The CDR3 DNA reads as TGTGCCAGCAGCCTCCCATCGGGTATGAAGGCTACTGACCATGACAATGAGCAGTTCTTC.

In this sample, this clonotype turned up many times. The V gene is TRBV30, the J gene TRBJ2-7; possible D gene TRBD1, 7 bases. CDR3 length: 15 amino acids. V lost 3 bases and J 2 bases, leaving 17 bases between the germline ends. CDR1 is GTSNPN, CDR2 SVGIG, per germline (reference sequence). CDR3 in amino acids: CAWSIRGVMAYEQYF. DNA of the CDR3: TGTGCCTGGAGCATCAGGGGGGTTATGGCCTACGAGCAGTACTTC.

This chain uses TRBV5-1 with TRBJ2-1, with D tentatively TRBD1 (5 bases). The CDR3 spans 15 residues. V gave up 1 base and J gave up 2 bases, with 10 bases separating them. Germline V gene sequence: CDR1 SGHRS, CDR2 YFSETQ. CDR3 sequence (DNA): TGCGCCAGCAGCTTGTTGGCAGGGACCTACAATGAGCAGTTCTTC. This gives the protein CASSLLAGTYNEQFF.

This clonotype was seen repeatedly, ten times or more. The chain is built from TRBV7-2 and TRBJ2-1; D is ambiguous. Between the trimmed V and J ends, which lost 2 bases and 1 base, there was a span of 12 bases. The CDR3 is 16 amino acids. CDR1 SGHTA and CDR2 FQGNSA come from the germline V gene. The CDR3 bases are TGTGCCAGCAGCTTATTACCGGGCGATTCCTACAATGAGCAGTTCTTC. It codes for CASSLLPGDSYNEQFF.

The sample holds many counts of this clonotype. The gene calls are TRBV28 and TRBJ2-7; the D is unclear. The CDR3 covers 14 residues. V was clipped by 7 bases and J by 3 bases, with 16 bases between them. CDR1 MDHEN and CDR2 SYDVKM come from the germline V gene. CDR3 in DNA: TGTGCCAGCATTGGGCAGGAGACCTACTACGAGCAGTACTTC. It encodes CASIGQETYYEQYF.

This clonotype has ten or more counts. V and J are TRBV24-1 and TRBJ2-5, with 10 bases matching TRBD1. This CDR3 is built from 16 residues. V shed 2 bases and J 2 bases; nucleotides not matched to a gene: 4. Germline CDR1 reads KGHDR; CDR2 reads SFDVKD. The CDR3 DNA follows: TGTGCCACCAGTGATTGGGGGACAGGGGATCAAGAGACCCAGTACTTC. This translates into CATSDWGTGDQETQYF.

This clonotype was recorded at least ten times. The chain combines TRBV12-3 or TRBV12-4 with TRBJ2-5; D remains ambiguous. The CDR3 is 10 residues long. V lost 2 bases and J lost 7, with 2 bases in between. The DNA for the CDR3 is TGTGCCAGCAGTTTATCGACCCAGTACTTC. Its protein product is CASSLSTQYF.

This clonotype was seen only once. This chain joins TRBV4-2 and TRBJ1-4; D unresolved. The germline V gene has CDR1 LGHNA and CDR2 YNFKEQ. The CDR3 sequence is 17 residues long. V lost 0 bases, J lost 7 bases, and 18 bases lay in between. The DNA for the CDR3 is TGTGCCAGCAGCCAAGATGAGGTGGGAGGTGGGTCTGAAAAACTGTTTTTT. This sequence encodes CASSQDEVGGGSEKLFF.

This clonotype appeared many times. V and J are TRBV13 and TRBJ2-2; 7 nucleotides line up with TRBD2. Unmatched junction bases numbered 7, after V lost 0 bases and J lost 3 bases. This CDR3 contains 17 residues. Per germline, CDR1 PRHDT and CDR2 FYEKMQ (reference sequence). DNA of the CDR3: TGTGCCAGCAGCTTAGGATGGGACTATAGCGACACCGGGGAGCTGTTTTTT. It specifies CASSLGWDYSDTGELFF.

This clonotype was detected ten times or more. The CDR3 reads CSAPIPGTLSGSYNEQFF. CDR3 DNA: TGCAGTGCTCCCATCCCCGGGACGCTTAGCGGCTCCTACAATGAGCAGTTCTTC. V is TRBV20-1 and J is TRBJ2-1; a weak D match, TRBD2 (6 bases). The CDR3 runs to 18 residues. Germline V gene sequence: CDR1 DFQATT, CDR2 SNEGSKA (reference sequence). The V gene lost 5 bases and the J gene lost 0 bases, with 23 bases spanning the gap.

This clonotype has a handful of counts. CDR3 in DNA: TGTGCCACCAGTGGGACAGATAACTATGGCTACACCTTC. Its translation is CATSGTDNYGYTF. The chain recombines TRBV24-1 with TRBJ1-2, with a tentative D call TRBD1 (6 bases). V was shortened by 5 bases and J by 1 base, with 7 bases between the two germline ends. Germline-derived CDR1 and CDR2 are KGHDR and SFDVKD. CDR3 size: 13 residues.

In this sample, this clonotype turned up many times. This chain uses TRBV29-1 with TRBJ2-5; D not certain. The germline V gene encodes CDR1 SQVTM and CDR2 ANQGSEA. V was shortened by 5 bases and J by 4 bases, with 8 bases between the two germline ends. CDR3 size: 11 residues. The CDR3 loop is CSVHVGETQYF. CDR3 DNA: TGCAGCGTTCACGTCGGAGAGACCCAGTACTTC. Together with reference TRBV29-1 and TRBJ2-5, the CDR3 gives the full variable domain: SAVISQKPSRDICQRGTSLTIQCQVDSQVTMMFWYRQQPGQSLTLIATANQGSEATYESGFVIDKFPISRPNLTFSTLTVSNMSPEDSSIYLCSVHVGETQYFGPGTRLLVL.

This clonotype was detected ten times or more. This chain joins TRBV2 and TRBJ1-1, with D possibly TRBD1 on 6 matching bases. Looked up from germline, CDR1 is SNHLY and CDR2 is FYNNEI. The CDR3 has 18 amino acids. Trimming took 6 bases from V and 0 from J, leaving 23 bases between them. CDR3: CASSELYRDRVVNTEAFF. CDR3 coding DNA: TGTGCCAGCAGCGAATTATACAGGGATCGGGTTGTGAACACTGAAGCTTTCTTT.

The chain is built from TRBV28 and TRBJ2-1, with 10 bases aligning to TRBD2. V shed 1 base, J shed 7 bases, and the junction held 10 bases outside the gene matches. The CDR3 covers 17 residues. CDR1 is MDHEN and CDR2 is SYDVKM in the germline V gene. The CDR3 DNA sequence: TGTGCCAGCAGTTTATCTCCGGGGTCTAGCGGGGGTAATGAGCAGTTCTTC. The encoded protein is CASSLSPGSSGGNEQFF.